One and the same sample provided the 25 T cell receptor beta chains below, sequenced in a study of identifying expanded T cells in peripheral blood. Generated by immunoSEQ multiplex PCR, the TCRdb table keeps only in-frame clones and is missing some. The sample contains about 47,000 clones, 82% of which appear only once. Sequencing used blood. These receptors were collected from a person aged 18-70 years in good health.

The chain joins TRBV27 to TRBJ1-5, with 8 bases aligning to TRBD1. V trimming: 5 bases; J trimming: 1 base; junction bases outside the gene matches: 7. CDR1 is MNHEY, CDR2 SMNVEV, per germline (reference sequence). The CDR3 covers 16 residues. CDR3 DNA: TGTGCCAGCAGTCCAAGACAGGGGTTGAGCAATCAGCCCCAGCATTTT. Translation gives CASSPRQGLSNQPQHF.

The V call is TRBV10-1, the J call TRBJ1-2, with no clear D. Germline-derived CDR1 and CDR2 are WNHNN and SYGVQD (reference sequence). The V and J ends lost 7 bases and 4 bases respectively, with 7 bases between them. This CDR3 has 11 amino acids. CDR3 nucleotide sequence: TGCGCCAGCAATGACGGCTATGGCTACACCTTC. Protein sequence: CASNDGYGYTF.

The rearrangement links TRBV7-9 to TRBJ2-1; possibly TRBD1 for D (5 bases). There are 14 residues in the CDR3. The germline V gene encodes CDR1 SEHNR and CDR2 FQNEAQ (reference sequence). Deletions cut 3 bases from V and 4 bases from J, with 10 bases between. The CDR3 coding sequence is TGTGCCAGCAGCTTGGGGCTAGGGTACAATGAGCAGTTCTTC. Translation: CASSLGLGYNEQFF.

This chain joins TRBV9 and TRBJ2-3; D gene uncertain. The CDR3 has 11 residues. V lost 0 bases, J lost 5 bases, and 1 base lay in between. Germline V gives CDR1 SGDLS, CDR2 YYNGEE. The CDR3 reads CASSVEDTQYF. CDR3 DNA: TGTGCCAGCAGCGTAGAAGATACGCAGTATTTT. The full variable domain, with the rest looked up from reference TRBV9 and TRBJ2-3, is DSGVTQTPKHLITATGQRVTLRCSPRSGDLSVYWYQQSLDQGLQFLIQYYNGEERAKGNILERFSAQQFPDLHSELNLSSLELGDSALYFCASSVEDTQYFGPGTRLTVL.

This sequence joins TRBV2 and TRBJ1-5, with D unclear. The CDR3 consists of 15 residues. V lost 1 base and J 2 bases, leaving 9 bases between the germline ends. Germline V gives CDR1 SNHLY, CDR2 FYNNEI. CDR3 region: CASSEVGGGNQPQHF. CDR3 coding DNA: TGTGCCAGCAGTGAAGTGGGAGGAGGCAATCAGCCCCAGCATTTT.

The J gene is TRBJ2-5, the V gene TRBV2, with 9 bases identical to TRBD2. Germline assignment: CDR1 SNHLY and CDR2 FYNNEI. This CDR3 spans 14 amino acids. V shed 6 bases and J 1 base; nucleotides not matched to a gene: 3. The CDR3 region is CASRSSGGQETQYF. The CDR3 bases are TGTGCCAGCAGGAGTAGCGGGGGCCAAGAGACCCAGTACTTC.

The chain employs TRBV19 and TRBJ2-2, with 14 bases matching TRBD2. CDR1 and CDR2 (germline): LNHDA, SQIVND (reference sequence). Trimming at V came to 6 bases and at J to 7 bases, leaving 4 bases not matched to a gene. The CDR3 spans 15 residues. The CDR3, as DNA: TGTGCCAGTAGGACTAGCGGGGGGGTTAACGGGGAGCTGTTTTTT. Residues: CASRTSGGVNGELFF.

V and J are TRBV5-4 and TRBJ2-1, with 7 nucleotides matching TRBD2. Germline V gives CDR1 SGHNT, CDR2 YYREEE (reference sequence). CDR3 length: 16 residues. V shed 0 bases, J shed 1 base, and the junction held 4 bases outside the gene matches. CDR3 region: CASSLADGRSYNEQFF. The DNA for the CDR3 is TGTGCCAGCAGCTTGGCCGACGGGAGGTCCTACAATGAGCAGTTCTTC. Full variable domain (remainder filled in from reference TRBV5-4 and TRBJ2-1): ETGVTQSPTHLIKTRGQQVTLRCSSQSGHNTVSWYQQALGQGPQFIFQYYREEENGRGNFPPRFSGLQFPNYSSELNVNALELDDSALYLCASSLADGRSYNEQFFGPGTRLTVL.

The chain joins TRBV7-2 to TRBJ1-1; D is perhaps TRBD1 (6 bases). V was trimmed by 0 bases and J by 4 bases, leaving 12 bases between them. Germline V gives CDR1 SGHTA, CDR2 FQGNSA. The CDR3 has 15 amino acids. The CDR3 sequence is CASSLARGGGTEAFF. CDR3 in DNA: TGTGCCAGCAGCTTAGCGCGAGGAGGGGGCACTGAAGCTTTCTTT. Supplemented by reference TRBV7-2 and TRBJ1-1, the full variable domain reads GAGVSQSPSNKVTEKGKDVELRCDPISGHTALYWYRQSLGQGLEFLIYFQGNSAPDKSGLPSDRFSAERTGGSVSTLTIQRTQQEDSAVYLCASSLARGGGTEAFFGQGTRLTVV.

The chain uses TRBV18 and TRBJ1-1, with a weak D call TRBD1 (5 bases). With 6 bases removed from V and 4 bases from J, the gap between germline ends came to 15 bases. From germline, CDR1 is KGHSH and CDR2 LQKENI. The CDR3 has 14 amino acids. CDR3 in DNA: TGTGCCAGCTCGCTCACAGGAGGGTTCACTGAAGCTTTCTTT. Translated: CASSLTGGFTEAFF.

This clone was seen just once. The V gene is TRBV6-6, the J gene TRBJ2-1, with TRBD2 identical over 8 bases. V lost 6 bases, J lost 4 bases, and 5 bases stayed unmatched. This CDR3 comprises 14 residues. CDR1 and CDR2 (germline): MNHNY, SVGAGI (reference sequence). CDR3 nucleotides: TGTGCCAGCAGACGGCGGGGGGAGTACAATGAGCAGTTCTTC. It translates to CASRRRGEYNEQFF.

The V gene is TRBV6-6, the J gene TRBJ1-6; no clear D gene. Germline CDR1 is MNHNY and CDR2 is SVGAGI (reference sequence). Trimming stripped 5 bases from V and 7 bases from J, with 15 bases between. The CDR3 is 15 residues long. The CDR3 nucleotides read TGTGCCAGCAGTCCCGGGGAGAGATGGAATTCACCCCTCCACTTT. Translated: CASSPGERWNSPLHF.

The rearrangement links TRBV4-2 to TRBJ1-1; 7 bases agree with TRBD1. After removal of 0 bases from V and 7 bases from J, the junction contained 5 bases not matched to a gene. CDR1 and CDR2 (germline): LGHNA, YNFKEQ. This CDR3 has 14 amino acids. The CDR3 reads CASSQEGQSGEAFF. Written as DNA, the CDR3 is TGTGCCAGCAGCCAAGAGGGACAGAGTGGTGAAGCTTTCTTT.

The chain joins TRBV2 to TRBJ2-2; TRBD1 aligns across 7 bases. Germline V gene data show CDR1 as SNHLY and CDR2 as FYNNEI. The junction had 12 bases not matched to a gene; V was cut back by 5 bases and J by 6 bases. This CDR3 contains 16 residues. The CDR3 sequence: CASSLRQGRSAGELFF. The CDR3 region has the DNA TGTGCCAGCAGTCTCAGACAGGGCCGGTCCGCCGGGGAGCTGTTTTTT.

This clone was observed a single time. The chain recombines TRBV18 with TRBJ2-5; D is unclear. Deletions cut 3 bases from V and 5 bases from J, with 16 bases between. CDR3 length: 15 residues. In germline, CDR1 is KGHSH, CDR2 LQKENI. The CDR3 loop is CASSPKVLVWETQYF. DNA of the CDR3: TGTGCCAGCTCACCCAAGGTCCTCGTTTGGGAGACCCAGTACTTC. Supplemented by reference TRBV18 and TRBJ2-5, the full variable domain reads NAGVMQNPRHLVRRRGQEARLRCSPMKGHSHVYWYRQLPEEGLKFMVYLQKENIIDESGMPKERFSAEFPKEGPSILRIQQVVRGDSAAYFCASSPKVLVWETQYFGPGTRLLVL.

This chain connects TRBV7-6 to TRBJ2-7; 10 bases match TRBD2. Looked up from germline, CDR1 is SGHVS and CDR2 is FNYEAQ. The CDR3 runs 14 residues. Trimming took 5 bases from V and 6 from J; bases not matched to a gene: 7. CDR3 in amino acids: CASSPSGRGSEQYF. CDR3 in DNA: TGTGCCAGCAGCCCTAGCGGGAGAGGGTCCGAGCAGTACTTC.

The V and J genes are TRBV7-8 and TRBJ2-7; D gene ambiguous. V shed 5 bases and J shed 6 bases, with 14 bases lying between them. Germline V gene lookup returns CDR1 SGHVS and CDR2 FQNEAQ. This CDR3 spans 13 amino acids. The CDR3 sequence is CASSLQPGLEQYF. CDR3 nucleotides: TGTGCCAGCAGCCTCCAGCCGGGCCTCGAGCAGTACTTC.

This sequence joins TRBV21-1 and TRBJ1-3. TRBV21-1 is given as a pseudogene. This CDR3 contains 15 residues. CDR3 coding DNA: TGTGCCAGCAGCAATTTGGCCACCCGGGGAAACACCATATATTTT. Translated: CASSNLATRGNTIYF.

This sequence joins TRBV18 and TRBJ2-5; D is ambiguous. The CDR3 totals 13 residues. The ends were cut back, 4 bases at V and 5 bases at J, with 11 bases in the middle. In germline, CDR1 is KGHSH, CDR2 LQKENI. CDR3 sequence reads: CASSQALGETQYF. CDR3 DNA: TGTGCCAGCTCACAAGCTCTCGGGGAGACCCAGTACTTC.

The V gene is TRBV18, the J gene TRBJ2-1, with 8 bases aligning to TRBD1. With V trimmed by 1 base and J by 5 bases, 7 bases remained unmatched. Germline CDR1 is KGHSH and CDR2 is LQKENI. The CDR3 covers 16 residues. The CDR3 is CASSPQQGGSDNEQFF. The CDR3 DNA is TGTGCCAGCTCACCACAACAGGGGGGTTCGGACAATGAGCAGTTCTTC.

The chain joins TRBV4-1 to TRBJ2-2; no clear D. Per the germline V gene, CDR1 is MGHRA and CDR2 is YSYEKL. This CDR3 has 13 amino acids. V was trimmed by 0 bases and J by 10 bases, leaving 9 bases between them. CDR3 sequence reads: CASSQDNTKELFF. CDR3 DNA sequence: TGCGCCAGCAGCCAAGATAATACCAAGGAGCTGTTTTTT.

This sequence joins TRBV7-2 and TRBJ1-2; D is possibly TRBD1 (5 bases). Germline V gene data show CDR1 as SGHTA and CDR2 as FQGNSA. Trimming cost V 1 base and J 7 bases, with 13 bases left between them. The CDR3 runs to 14 residues. The CDR3, as DNA: TGTGCCAGCAGCTTAGTGGCAGGGTTGGGTGGCTACACCTTC. This translates into CASSLVAGLGGYTF. Full variable domain (remainder filled in from reference TRBV7-2 and TRBJ1-2): GAGVSQSPSNKVTEKGKDVELRCDPISGHTALYWYRQSLGQGLEFLIYFQGNSAPDKSGLPSDRFSAERTGGSVSTLTIQRTQQEDSAVYLCASSLVAGLGGYTFGSGTRLTVV.

The CDR3 DNA sequence: TGTGCCAGCAGGAGGTCCGGGACAGACAACTATGGCTACACCTTC. It translates to CASRRSGTDNYGYTF. The chain links TRBV6-6 to TRBJ1-2; 7 bases are a match to TRBD1. V gave up 6 bases and J gave up 2 bases; unmatched junction bases: 9. The CDR3 sequence is 15 residues long. Germline V gives CDR1 MNHNY, CDR2 SVGAGI (reference sequence).

This chain joins TRBV7-9 and TRBJ2-7; weak D call: TRBD1 (6 bases). This CDR3 spans 14 amino acids. Trimming removed 5 bases from V and 3 bases from J, with 14 bases in between. Germline V CDR1 and CDR2: SEHNR, FQNEAQ (reference sequence). This CDR3 is CASSAQGLGYEQYV. In DNA form, the CDR3 reads TGTGCCAGCAGCGCCCAGGGGTTGGGCTACGAGCAGTACGTC.

The CDR3 region has the DNA TGTGCCAGCAGCGTAGAGGCGTTCAGGGGCTCTGGAAACACCATATATTTT. It is translated as CASSVEAFRGSGNTIYF. The chain combines TRBV9 with TRBJ1-3; maybe TRBD1 (6 bases). The CDR3 totals 17 residues. Germline V gene sequence: CDR1 SGDLS, CDR2 YYNGEE. Trimming shortened V by 0 bases and J by 0 bases, and 13 bases separated the two germline ends.